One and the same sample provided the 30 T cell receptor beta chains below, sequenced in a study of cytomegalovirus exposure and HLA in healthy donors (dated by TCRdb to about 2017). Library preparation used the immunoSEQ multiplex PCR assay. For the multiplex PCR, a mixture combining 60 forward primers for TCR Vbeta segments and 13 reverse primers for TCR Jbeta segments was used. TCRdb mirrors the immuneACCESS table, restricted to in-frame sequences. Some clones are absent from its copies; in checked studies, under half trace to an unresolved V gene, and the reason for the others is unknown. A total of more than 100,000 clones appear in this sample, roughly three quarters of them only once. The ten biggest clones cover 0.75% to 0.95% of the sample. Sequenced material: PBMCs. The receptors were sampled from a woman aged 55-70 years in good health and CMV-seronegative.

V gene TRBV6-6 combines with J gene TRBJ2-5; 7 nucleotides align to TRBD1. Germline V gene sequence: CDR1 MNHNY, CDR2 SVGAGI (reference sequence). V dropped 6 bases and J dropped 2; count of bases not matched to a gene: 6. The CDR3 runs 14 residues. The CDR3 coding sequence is TGTGCCAGCAGACCCCTGGACAGGCAAGAGACCCAGTACTTC. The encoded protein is CASRPLDRQETQYF.

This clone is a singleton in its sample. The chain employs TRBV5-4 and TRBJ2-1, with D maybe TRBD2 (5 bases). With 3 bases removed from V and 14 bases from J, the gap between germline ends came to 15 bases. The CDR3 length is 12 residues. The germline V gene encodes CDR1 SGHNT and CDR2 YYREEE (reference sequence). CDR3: CASSSSIEEEFF. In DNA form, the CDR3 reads TGTGCCAGCAGCTCCTCGATTGAGGAGGAGTTCTTC.

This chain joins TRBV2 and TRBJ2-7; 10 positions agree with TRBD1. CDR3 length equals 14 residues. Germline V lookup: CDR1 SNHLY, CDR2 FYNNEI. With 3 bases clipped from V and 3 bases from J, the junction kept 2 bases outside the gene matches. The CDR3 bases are TGTGCCAGCAGTGATGGGACAGGGGTCTACGAGCAGTACTTC. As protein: CASSDGTGVYEQYF.

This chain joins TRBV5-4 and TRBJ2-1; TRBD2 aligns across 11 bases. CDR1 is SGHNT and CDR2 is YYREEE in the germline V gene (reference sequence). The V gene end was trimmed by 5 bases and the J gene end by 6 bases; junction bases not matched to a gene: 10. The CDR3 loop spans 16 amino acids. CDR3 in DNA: TGTGCCAGCAGACCCCGACTAGCGGGACCGCCCAATGAGCAGTTCTTC. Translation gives CASRPRLAGPPNEQFF.

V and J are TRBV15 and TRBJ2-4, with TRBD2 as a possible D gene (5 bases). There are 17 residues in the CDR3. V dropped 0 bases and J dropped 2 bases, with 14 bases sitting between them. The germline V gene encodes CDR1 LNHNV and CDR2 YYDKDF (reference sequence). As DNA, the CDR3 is TGTGCCACCAGCAGAGATTCAACGGGGTGGTCCAAAAACATTCAGTACTTC. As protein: CATSRDSTGWSKNIQYF.

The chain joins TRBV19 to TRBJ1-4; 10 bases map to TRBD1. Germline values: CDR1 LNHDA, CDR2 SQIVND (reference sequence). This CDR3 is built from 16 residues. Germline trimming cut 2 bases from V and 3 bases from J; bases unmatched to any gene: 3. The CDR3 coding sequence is TGTGCCAGTAGTATATGGGACAGGGGAGCTAATGAAAAACTGTTTTTT. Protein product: CASSIWDRGANEKLFF.

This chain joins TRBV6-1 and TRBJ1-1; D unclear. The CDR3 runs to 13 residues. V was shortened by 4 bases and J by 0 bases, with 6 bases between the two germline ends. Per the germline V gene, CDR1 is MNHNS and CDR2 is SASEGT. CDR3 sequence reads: CASSGRLNTEAFF. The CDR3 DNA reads TGTGCCAGCAGTGGGAGATTGAACACTGAAGCTTTCTTT.

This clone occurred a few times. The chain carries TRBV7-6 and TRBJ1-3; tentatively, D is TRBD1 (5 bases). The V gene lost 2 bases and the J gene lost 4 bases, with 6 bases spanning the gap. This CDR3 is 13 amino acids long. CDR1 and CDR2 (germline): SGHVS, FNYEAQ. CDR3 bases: TGTGCCAGCAGCTTACGACAGGGAAACACCATATATTTT. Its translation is CASSLRQGNTIYF.

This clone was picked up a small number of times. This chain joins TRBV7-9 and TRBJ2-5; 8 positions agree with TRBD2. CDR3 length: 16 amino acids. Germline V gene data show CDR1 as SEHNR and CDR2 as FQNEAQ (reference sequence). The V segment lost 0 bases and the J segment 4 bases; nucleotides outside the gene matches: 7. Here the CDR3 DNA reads TGTGCCAGCAGCTTAGCGCTGGCTAGCGGGTTAGAGACCCAGTACTTC. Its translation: CASSLALASGLETQYF.

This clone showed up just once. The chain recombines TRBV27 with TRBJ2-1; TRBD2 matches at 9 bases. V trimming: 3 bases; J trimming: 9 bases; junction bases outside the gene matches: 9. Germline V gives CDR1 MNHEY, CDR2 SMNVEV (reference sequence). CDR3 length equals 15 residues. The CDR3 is CASSFLAGPSGEQFF. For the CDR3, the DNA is TGTGCCAGCAGTTTTCTAGCGGGACCTTCCGGTGAGCAGTTCTTC.

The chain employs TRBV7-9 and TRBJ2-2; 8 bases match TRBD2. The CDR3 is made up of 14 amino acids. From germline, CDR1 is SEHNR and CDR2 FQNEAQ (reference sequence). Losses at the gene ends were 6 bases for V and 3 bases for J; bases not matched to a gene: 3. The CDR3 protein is CASRGAGDTGELFF. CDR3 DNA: TGTGCCAGCAGAGGAGCGGGGGACACCGGGGAGCTGTTTTTT.

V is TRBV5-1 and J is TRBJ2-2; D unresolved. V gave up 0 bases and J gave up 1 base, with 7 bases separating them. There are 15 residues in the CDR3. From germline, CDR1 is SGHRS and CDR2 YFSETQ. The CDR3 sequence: CASSLVVVNTGELFF. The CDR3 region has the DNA TGCGCCAGCAGCTTGGTAGTCGTGAACACCGGGGAGCTGTTTTTT.

CDR3 sequence reads: CASRTVNSNQPQHF. DNA of the CDR3: TGTGCCAGTAGGACAGTTAATAGCAATCAGCCCCAGCATTTT. This rearrangement joins TRBV19 to TRBJ1-5, with D perhaps TRBD1 (5 bases). In germline, CDR1 is LNHDA, CDR2 SQIVND (reference sequence). V was cut by 6 bases and J by 0 bases, with 9 bases left in between. The CDR3 has 14 amino acids.

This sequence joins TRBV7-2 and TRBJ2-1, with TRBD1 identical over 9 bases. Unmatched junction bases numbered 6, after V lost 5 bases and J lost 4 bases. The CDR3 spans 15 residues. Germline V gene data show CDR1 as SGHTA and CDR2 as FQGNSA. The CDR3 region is CASSPGTGRYNEQFF. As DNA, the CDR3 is TGTGCCAGCAGCCCGGGGACAGGGAGGTACAATGAGCAGTTCTTC.

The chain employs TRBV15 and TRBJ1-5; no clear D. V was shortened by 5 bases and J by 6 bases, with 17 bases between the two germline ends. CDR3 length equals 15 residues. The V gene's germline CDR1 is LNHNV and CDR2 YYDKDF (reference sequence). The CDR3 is CATSPRGGAGQPQHF. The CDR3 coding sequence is TGTGCCACCAGCCCCCGAGGTGGAGCGGGTCAGCCCCAGCATTTT.

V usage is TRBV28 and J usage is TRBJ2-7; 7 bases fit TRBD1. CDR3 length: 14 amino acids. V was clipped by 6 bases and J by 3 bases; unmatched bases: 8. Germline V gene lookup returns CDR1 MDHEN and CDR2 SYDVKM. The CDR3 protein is CASSPLAGGYEQYF. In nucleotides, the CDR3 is TGTGCCAGCAGCCCATTGGCAGGGGGCTACGAGCAGTACTTC.

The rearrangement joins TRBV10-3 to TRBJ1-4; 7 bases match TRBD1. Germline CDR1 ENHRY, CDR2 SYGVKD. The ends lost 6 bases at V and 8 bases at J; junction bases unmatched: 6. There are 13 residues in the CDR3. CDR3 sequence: CAIRTDRREKLFF. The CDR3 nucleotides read TGTGCCATCAGAACGGACAGGAGGGAAAAACTGTTTTTT.

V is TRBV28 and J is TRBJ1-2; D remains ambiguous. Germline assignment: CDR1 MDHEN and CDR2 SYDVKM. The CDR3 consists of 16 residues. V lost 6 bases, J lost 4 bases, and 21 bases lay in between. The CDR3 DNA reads TGTGCCAGCAGCCACCAAGGGTCTCAACGGGGCTATGGCTACACCTTC. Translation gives CASSHQGSQRGYGYTF.

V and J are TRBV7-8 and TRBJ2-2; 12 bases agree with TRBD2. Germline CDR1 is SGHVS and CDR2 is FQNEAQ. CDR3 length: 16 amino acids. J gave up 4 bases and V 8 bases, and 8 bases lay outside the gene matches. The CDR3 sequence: CASFLAGGHTTGELFF. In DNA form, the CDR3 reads TGTGCCAGCTTTCTAGCGGGAGGGCATACCACCGGGGAGCTGTTTTTT.

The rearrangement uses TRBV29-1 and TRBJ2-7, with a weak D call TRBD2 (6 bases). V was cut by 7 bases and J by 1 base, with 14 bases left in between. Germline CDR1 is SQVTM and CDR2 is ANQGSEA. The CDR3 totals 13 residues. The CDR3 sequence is CSARGRGSYEQYF. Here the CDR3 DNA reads TGCAGCGCCCGGGGACGGGGGTCCTACGAGCAGTACTTC.

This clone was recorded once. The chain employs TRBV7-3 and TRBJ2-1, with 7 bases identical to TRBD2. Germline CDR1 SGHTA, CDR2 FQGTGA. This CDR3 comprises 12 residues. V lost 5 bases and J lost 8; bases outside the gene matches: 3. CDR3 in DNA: TGTGCCAGCAGCCCGAGCGGGGATGAGCAGTTCTTC. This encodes CASSPSGDEQFF.

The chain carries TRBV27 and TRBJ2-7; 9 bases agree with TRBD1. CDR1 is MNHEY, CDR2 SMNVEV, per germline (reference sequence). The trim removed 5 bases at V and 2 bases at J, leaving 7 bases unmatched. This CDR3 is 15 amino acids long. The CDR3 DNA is TGTGCCAGCAGTCAGCCCGGGACAGGGACCTACGAGCAGTACTTC. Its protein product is CASSQPGTGTYEQYF.

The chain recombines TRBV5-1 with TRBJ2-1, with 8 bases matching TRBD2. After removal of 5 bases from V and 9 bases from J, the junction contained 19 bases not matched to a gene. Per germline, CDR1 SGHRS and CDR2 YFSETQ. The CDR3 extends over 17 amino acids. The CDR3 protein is CASRLPAGGAGVGEQFF. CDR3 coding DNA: TGCGCCAGCAGACTCCCGGCCGGGGGGGCCGGGGTTGGTGAGCAGTTCTTC.

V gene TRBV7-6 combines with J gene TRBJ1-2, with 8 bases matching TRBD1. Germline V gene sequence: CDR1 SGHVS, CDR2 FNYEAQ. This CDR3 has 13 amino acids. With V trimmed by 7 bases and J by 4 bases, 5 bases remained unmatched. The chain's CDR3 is CASTSGQGYGYTF. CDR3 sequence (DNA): TGTGCCAGCACCTCTGGACAGGGCTATGGCTACACCTTC.

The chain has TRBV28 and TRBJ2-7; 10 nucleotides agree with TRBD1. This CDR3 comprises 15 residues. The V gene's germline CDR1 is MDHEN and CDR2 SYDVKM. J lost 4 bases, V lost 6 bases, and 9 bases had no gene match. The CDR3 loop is CASRPTGTGVYEQYF. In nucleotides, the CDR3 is TGTGCCAGCAGACCAACCGGGACAGGGGTATACGAGCAGTACTTC.

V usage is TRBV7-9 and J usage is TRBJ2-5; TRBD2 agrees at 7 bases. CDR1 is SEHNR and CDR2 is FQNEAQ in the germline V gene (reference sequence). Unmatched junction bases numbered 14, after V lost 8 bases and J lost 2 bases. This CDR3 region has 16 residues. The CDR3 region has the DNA TGTGCCAGCCGTCCGGCCCAGCTAGCGGCGCAAGAGACCCAGTACTTC. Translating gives CASRPAQLAAQETQYF.

Written as DNA, the CDR3 is TGTGCCAGTAGCCGACTAGCGGGAAAGACCGGGGAGCTGTTTTTT. It is translated as CASSRLAGKTGELFF. This chain joins TRBV19 and TRBJ2-2; 11 bases map to TRBD2. Germline V gives CDR1 LNHDA, CDR2 SQIVND (reference sequence). The CDR3 is 15 amino acids. The J segment lost 5 bases and the V segment lost 6 bases, leaving 5 bases of the junction unmatched. Filled out from reference TRBV19 and TRBJ2-2, the complete variable domain reads DGGITQSPKYLFRKEGQNVTLSCEQNLNHDAMYWYRQDPGQGLRLIYYSQIVNDFQKGDIAEGYSVSREKKESFPLTVTSAQKNPTAFYLCASSRLAGKTGELFFGEGSRLTVL.

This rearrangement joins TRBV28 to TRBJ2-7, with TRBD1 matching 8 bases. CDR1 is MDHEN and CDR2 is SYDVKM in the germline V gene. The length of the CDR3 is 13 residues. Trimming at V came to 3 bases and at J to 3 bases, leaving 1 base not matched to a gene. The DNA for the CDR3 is TGTGCCAGCAGTTTCGACAGGGGCTACGAGCAGTACTTC. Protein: CASSFDRGYEQYF.

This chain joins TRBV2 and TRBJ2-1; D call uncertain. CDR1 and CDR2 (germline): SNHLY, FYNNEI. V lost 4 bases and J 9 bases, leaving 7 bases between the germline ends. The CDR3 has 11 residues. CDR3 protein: CASSVRVEQFF. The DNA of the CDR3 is TGTGCCAGCAGTGTGAGAGTTGAGCAGTTCTTC.

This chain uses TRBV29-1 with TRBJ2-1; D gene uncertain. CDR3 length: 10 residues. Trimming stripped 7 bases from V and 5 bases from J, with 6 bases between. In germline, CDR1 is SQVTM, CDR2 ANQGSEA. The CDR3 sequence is CSGSDNEQFF. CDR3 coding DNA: TGCAGCGGGTCGGACAATGAGCAGTTCTTC.